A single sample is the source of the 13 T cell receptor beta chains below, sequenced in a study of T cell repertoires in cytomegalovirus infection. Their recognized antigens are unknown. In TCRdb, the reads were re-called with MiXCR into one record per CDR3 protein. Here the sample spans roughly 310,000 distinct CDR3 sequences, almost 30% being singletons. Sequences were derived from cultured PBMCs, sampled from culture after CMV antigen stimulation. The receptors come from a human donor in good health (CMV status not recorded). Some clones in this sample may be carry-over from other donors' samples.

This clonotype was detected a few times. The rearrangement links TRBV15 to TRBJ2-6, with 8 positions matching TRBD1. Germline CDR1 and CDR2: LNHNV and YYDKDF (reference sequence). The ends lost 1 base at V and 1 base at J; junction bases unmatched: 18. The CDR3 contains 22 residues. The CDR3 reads CATSRVGSLGGQEISGANVLTF. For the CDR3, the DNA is TGTGCCACCAGCAGAGTGGGATCCCTGGGGGGACAGGAGATATCTGGGGCCAACGTCCTGACTTTC.

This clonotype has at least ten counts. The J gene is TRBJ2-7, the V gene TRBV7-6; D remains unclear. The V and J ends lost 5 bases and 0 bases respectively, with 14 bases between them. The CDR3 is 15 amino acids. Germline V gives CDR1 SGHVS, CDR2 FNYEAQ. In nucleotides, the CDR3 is TGTGCCAGCAGCCCCCGACTCGATAGCTCCTACGAGCAGTACTTC. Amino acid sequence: CASSPRLDSSYEQYF.

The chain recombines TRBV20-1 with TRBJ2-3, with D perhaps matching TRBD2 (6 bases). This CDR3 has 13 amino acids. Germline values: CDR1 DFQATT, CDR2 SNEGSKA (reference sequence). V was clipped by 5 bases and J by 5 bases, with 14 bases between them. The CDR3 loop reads CSAATSVGDTQYF. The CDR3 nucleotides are TGCAGTGCTGCGACTAGTGTAGGAGATACGCAGTATTTT.

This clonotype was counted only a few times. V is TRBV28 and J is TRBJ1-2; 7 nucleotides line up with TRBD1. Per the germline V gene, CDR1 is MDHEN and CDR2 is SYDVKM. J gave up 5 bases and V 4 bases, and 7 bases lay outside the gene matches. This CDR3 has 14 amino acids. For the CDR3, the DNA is TGTGCCAGCAGTTCCACCGGGACAGTTTATGGCTACACCTTC. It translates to CASSSTGTVYGYTF.

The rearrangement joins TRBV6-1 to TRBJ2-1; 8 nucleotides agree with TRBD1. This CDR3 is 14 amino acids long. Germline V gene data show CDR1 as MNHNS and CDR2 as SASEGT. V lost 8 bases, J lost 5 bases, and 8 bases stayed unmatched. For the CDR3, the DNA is TGTGCCAGCCTTGGGGGGACAGGCAACAATGAGCAGTTCTTC. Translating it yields CASLGGTGNNEQFF.

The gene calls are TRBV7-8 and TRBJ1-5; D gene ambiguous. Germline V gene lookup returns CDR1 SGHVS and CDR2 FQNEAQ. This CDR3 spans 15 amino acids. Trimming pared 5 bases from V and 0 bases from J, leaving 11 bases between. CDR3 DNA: TGTGCCAGCAGCGACATGGAAACTAGCAATCAGCCCCAGCATTTT. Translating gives CASSDMETSNQPQHF.

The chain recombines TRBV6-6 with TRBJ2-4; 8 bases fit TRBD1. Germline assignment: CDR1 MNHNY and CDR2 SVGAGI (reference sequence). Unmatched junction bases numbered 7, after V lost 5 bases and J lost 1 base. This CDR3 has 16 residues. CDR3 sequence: CASSQGQGRAKNIQYF. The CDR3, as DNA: TGTGCCAGCAGTCAAGGACAGGGAAGGGCCAAAAACATTCAGTACTTC.

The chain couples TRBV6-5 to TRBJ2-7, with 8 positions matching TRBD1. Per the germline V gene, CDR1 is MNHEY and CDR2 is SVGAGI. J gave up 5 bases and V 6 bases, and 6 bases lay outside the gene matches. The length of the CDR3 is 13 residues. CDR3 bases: TGTGCCAGCAGACGAACAGGGGGTGACGAGCAGTACTTC. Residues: CASRRTGGDEQYF.

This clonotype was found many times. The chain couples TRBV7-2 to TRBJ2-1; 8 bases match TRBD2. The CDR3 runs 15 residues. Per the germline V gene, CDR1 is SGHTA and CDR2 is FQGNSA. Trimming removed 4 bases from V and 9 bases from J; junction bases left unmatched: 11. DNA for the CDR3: TGTGCCAGCAGCTCTACTCAGCGGGGGTTGCTTGAGCAGTTCTTC. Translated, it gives CASSSTQRGLLEQFF.

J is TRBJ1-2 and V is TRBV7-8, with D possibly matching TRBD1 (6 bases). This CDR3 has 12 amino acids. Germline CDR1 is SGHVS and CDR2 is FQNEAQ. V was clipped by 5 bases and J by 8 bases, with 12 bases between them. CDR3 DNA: TGTGCCAGCAGCCCTCGCGGGGGCGGCTACACCTTC. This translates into CASSPRGGGYTF.

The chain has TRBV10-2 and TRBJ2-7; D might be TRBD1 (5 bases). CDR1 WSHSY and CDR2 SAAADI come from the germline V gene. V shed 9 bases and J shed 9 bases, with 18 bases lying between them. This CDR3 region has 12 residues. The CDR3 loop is CASYGQGLGQYF. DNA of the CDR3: TGCGCCAGTTATGGGCAGGGCCTTGGGCAGTACTTC.

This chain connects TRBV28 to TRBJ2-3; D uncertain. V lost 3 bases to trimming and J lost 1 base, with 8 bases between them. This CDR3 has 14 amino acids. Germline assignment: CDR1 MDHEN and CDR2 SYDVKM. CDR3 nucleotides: TGTGCCAGCAGTTTCGTTGAGGGCACAGATACGCAGTATTTT. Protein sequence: CASSFVEGTDTQYF.

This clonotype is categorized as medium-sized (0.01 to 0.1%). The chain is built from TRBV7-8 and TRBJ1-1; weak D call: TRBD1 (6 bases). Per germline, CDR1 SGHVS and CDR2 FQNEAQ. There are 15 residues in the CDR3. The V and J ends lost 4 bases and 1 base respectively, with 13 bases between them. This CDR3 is CASSSYGRGNTEAFF. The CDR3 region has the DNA TGTGCCAGCAGCTCCTACGGCAGGGGGAACACTGAAGCTTTCTTT.